These T cell receptor beta chains were read from a single sample in a study of vaccination and CD4 T cells after COVID-19. TCRdb re-derived calls from the PCR reads in MiXCR, one entry per CDR3 protein. The sample lists 8,500 to 10,000 distinct CDR3 sequences; roughly 42% were seen once. No cognate antigen is known for these TCRs. The sequencing sample was made of CD4+ T cells from blood, cultured in vitro. The receptors here all came from a human donor who had recovered from COVID-19. The conserved cysteine and the conserved F or W are not part of the CDR3 here. D genes are given only for firm matches.

v_call: TRBV20-1; j_call: TRBJ2-7; d_call: TRBD1; cdr3_aa: SATSDPDRVYEQY
v_call: TRBV29-1; j_call: TRBJ2-1; d_call: TRBD2; cdr3_aa: SARMTSGGANEQF
v_call: TRBV6-1; j_call: TRBJ1-2; d_call: .; cdr3_aa: ASSEGTTLINYGYT
v_call: TRBV30; j_call: TRBJ1-5; d_call: TRBD1; cdr3_aa: AWNRGANQPQH
v_call: TRBV12-3/TRBV12-4; j_call: TRBJ1-2; d_call: TRBD1; cdr3_aa: ASSYGQGAYGYT
v_call: TRBV28; j_call: TRBJ2-7; d_call: TRBD1; cdr3_aa: ASSSGQGYEQY
v_call: TRBV14; j_call: TRBJ1-6; d_call: .; cdr3_aa: ASRISHNSPLH
v_call: TRBV19; j_call: TRBJ2-1; d_call: TRBD2; cdr3_aa: ASSSGGAYNEQF
v_call: TRBV10-1; j_call: TRBJ1-2; d_call: TRBD1; cdr3_aa: ASSPGQGLYGYT
v_call: TRBV5-1; j_call: TRBJ2-7; d_call: TRBD2; cdr3_aa: ASSVAGGVDEQY
v_call: TRBV7-2; j_call: TRBJ1-1; d_call: .; cdr3_aa: ASSFYRSNTEAF
v_call: TRBV20-1; j_call: TRBJ2-2; d_call: .; cdr3_aa: SARSSVGELF
v_call: TRBV20-1; j_call: TRBJ2-1; d_call: .; cdr3_aa: SARTVEGYNEQF
v_call: TRBV6-1; j_call: TRBJ2-2; d_call: .; cdr3_aa: ASSQGRVGRELF
v_call: TRBV6-1; j_call: TRBJ1-1; d_call: .; cdr3_aa: ASSDPVGNTEAF
v_call: TRBV20-1; j_call: TRBJ1-1; d_call: .; cdr3_aa: SAARQWTITEAF
v_call: TRBV20-1; j_call: TRBJ2-2; d_call: .; cdr3_aa: SARHAAGTGELF
v_call: TRBV9; j_call: TRBJ1-1; d_call: .; cdr3_aa: ASSVGPPGMNTEAF
v_call: TRBV7-2; j_call: TRBJ1-2; d_call: TRBD1; cdr3_aa: ASSFRDSDFSGYT
v_call: TRBV5-8; j_call: TRBJ1-6; d_call: .; cdr3_aa: ASSLLSNSPLH
v_call: TRBV12-3/TRBV12-4; j_call: TRBJ1-1; d_call: TRBD1; cdr3_aa: ASSPPRSTGGHTEAF
v_call: TRBV6-1; j_call: TRBJ2-5; d_call: .; cdr3_aa: ASSEVAGEEETQY
v_call: TRBV5-4; j_call: TRBJ2-5; d_call: TRBD2; cdr3_aa: ASSSWTSQETQY
v_call: TRBV30; j_call: TRBJ2-3; d_call: .; cdr3_aa: AWTGLDTQY
v_call: TRBV7-2; j_call: TRBJ1-1; d_call: .; cdr3_aa: ASSLDSWNTNTEAF
v_call: TRBV5-1; j_call: TRBJ2-1; d_call: .; cdr3_aa: ASSLAPAIGNEQF
v_call: TRBV11-2; j_call: TRBJ1-5; d_call: .; cdr3_aa: ASSLDGAAGQPQH
v_call: TRBV19; j_call: TRBJ2-7; d_call: .; cdr3_aa: ASSSLQGSDEQY
v_call: TRBV7-2; j_call: TRBJ1-5; d_call: .; cdr3_aa: ASSPRGGGNQPQH
v_call: TRBV6-5; j_call: TRBJ2-5; d_call: .; cdr3_aa: ASSYSSPPRETQY
v_call: TRBV19; j_call: TRBJ1-2; d_call: TRBD1; cdr3_aa: ASSPSGQGAGYGYT
v_call: TRBV11-2; j_call: TRBJ2-3; d_call: .; cdr3_aa: ASSLTLAQDTQY
v_call: TRBV7-8; j_call: TRBJ1-2; d_call: .; cdr3_aa: ASSLSGTTMGYT
v_call: TRBV12-3/TRBV12-4; j_call: TRBJ2-7; d_call: .; cdr3_aa: ASSPHQGNSYEQY
v_call: TRBV20-1; j_call: TRBJ1-3; d_call: .; cdr3_aa: SARKGQSSGNTIY
v_call: TRBV10-1; j_call: TRBJ2-7; d_call: .; cdr3_aa: ASSEAGTYEQY
v_call: TRBV20-1; j_call: TRBJ1-4; d_call: .; cdr3_aa: SARGMGGGMGEKLF
v_call: TRBV5-4; j_call: TRBJ1-5; d_call: .; cdr3_aa: ASSWGGPNGNQPQH
v_call: TRBV2; j_call: TRBJ2-1; d_call: TRBD2; cdr3_aa: ATVPTSGIGEQF
v_call: TRBV12-3/TRBV12-4; j_call: TRBJ2-7; d_call: TRBD1; cdr3_aa: ASSLDPDRVNEQY
v_call: TRBV6-1; j_call: TRBJ1-6; d_call: TRBD1; cdr3_aa: ASSPGTVTSPLH
v_call: TRBV7-9; j_call: TRBJ1-6; d_call: TRBD1; cdr3_aa: ASSLGQGFYNSPLH
v_call: TRBV20-1; j_call: TRBJ1-1; d_call: TRBD1; cdr3_aa: SARLTGGTEAF
v_call: TRBV20-1; j_call: TRBJ1-2; d_call: .; cdr3_aa: SAGDTVNYGYT
v_call: TRBV19; j_call: TRBJ2-5; d_call: TRBD1; cdr3_aa: ASSTGTGVRETQY
v_call: TRBV27; j_call: TRBJ1-5; d_call: .; cdr3_aa: ASSLRGQGSNQPQH
v_call: TRBV2; j_call: TRBJ2-5; d_call: TRBD1; cdr3_aa: ASVGQGASETQY
v_call: TRBV10-3; j_call: TRBJ2-3; d_call: .; cdr3_aa: AIGRGTDTQY
v_call: TRBV5-1; j_call: TRBJ2-2; d_call: TRBD1; cdr3_aa: ASSAQLGTGSAGELF
v_call: TRBV6-2/TRBV6-3; j_call: TRBJ1-5; d_call: TRBD1; cdr3_aa: ASSYPDRGQH
v_call: TRBV6-1; j_call: TRBJ1-2; d_call: .; cdr3_aa: ASRLGTVTYGYT
v_call: TRBV7-8; j_call: TRBJ1-2; d_call: .; cdr3_aa: ASSLRGDYGYT
v_call: TRBV12-3/TRBV12-4; j_call: TRBJ1-5; d_call: .; cdr3_aa: ASSDQQGNQPQH